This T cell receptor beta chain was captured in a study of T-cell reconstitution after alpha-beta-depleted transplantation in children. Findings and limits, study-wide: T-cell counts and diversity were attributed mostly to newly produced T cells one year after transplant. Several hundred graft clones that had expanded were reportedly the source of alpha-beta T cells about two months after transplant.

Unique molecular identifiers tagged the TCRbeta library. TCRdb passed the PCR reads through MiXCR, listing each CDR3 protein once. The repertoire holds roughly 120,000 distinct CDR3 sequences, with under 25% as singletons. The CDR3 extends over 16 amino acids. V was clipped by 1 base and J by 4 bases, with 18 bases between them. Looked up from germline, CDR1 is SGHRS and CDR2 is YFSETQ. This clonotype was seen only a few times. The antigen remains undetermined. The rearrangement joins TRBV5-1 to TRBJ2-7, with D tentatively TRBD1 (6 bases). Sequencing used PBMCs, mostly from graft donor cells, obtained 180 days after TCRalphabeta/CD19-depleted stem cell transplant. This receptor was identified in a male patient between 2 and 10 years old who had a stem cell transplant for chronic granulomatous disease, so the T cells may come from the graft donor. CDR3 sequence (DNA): TGCGCCAGCAGCTTGCATCAGGGTGGGGGCCAGTACGAGCAGTACTTC. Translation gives CASSLHQGGGQYEQYF. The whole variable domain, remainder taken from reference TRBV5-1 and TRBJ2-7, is KAGVTQTPRYLIKTRGQQVTLSCSPISGHRSVSWYQQTPGQGLQFLFEYFSETQRNKGNFPGRFSGRQFSNSRSEMNVSTLELGDSALYLCASSLHQGGGQYEQYFGPGTRLTVT.